This TCR beta chain originates from a study of shared clonotypes between healthy human individuals. CDR1 and CDR2 from the germline V gene are SGHVS and FNYEAQ. The CDR3 spans 17 residues. The germline V and J ends were trimmed by 4 bases and 8 bases, with 24 bases remaining between them. Repertoires were generated with immunoSEQ multiplex PCR, while TCRdb's copy carries only in-frame clones and drops some. The data hold about 230,000 clones, with approximately 70% observed a single time. The chain recombines TRBV7-6 with TRBJ2-1, with D maybe TRBD2 (6 bases). Sequenced sample: memory CD4+ T cells sorted from blood. Subset noted: CD45RA-negative fraction. The clonotype originates from a man aged 25-40 years in good health. CDR3 sequence: CASSSSPQGLARDEQFF. The CDR3 coding sequence is TGTGCCAGCAGCTCATCACCCCAAGGGCTAGCGAGGGATGAGCAGTTCTTC.